The 27 T cell receptor beta chains listed next were all sequenced from one sample in a study of neurological immune-mediated disorders. TCRdb analysed the 5' RACE reads with MiXCR anew, one entry per CDR3 protein. The sample yields about 120,000 distinct CDR3 sequences, more than 2.5% seen once. The sample comprised PBMCs. The receptors come from a woman aged 30 to 39 with multiple sclerosis.

This clonotype was counted many times. The rearrangement uses TRBV9 and TRBJ2-7; the D gene is possibly TRBD1 (6 bases). The CDR3 sequence is 14 residues long. The germline V gene has CDR1 SGDLS and CDR2 YYNGEE. V shed 4 bases and J shed 2 bases, with 13 bases lying between them. The CDR3 DNA sequence: TGTGCCAGCAGCCCAGGGACATCCACCTACGAGCAGTACTTC. This gives the protein CASSPGTSTYEQYF.

This clonotype has at least ten counts. The chain employs TRBV7-2 and TRBJ2-7; 8 positions agree with TRBD2. Germline CDR1 SGHTA, CDR2 FQGNSA. Trimming removed 7 bases from V and 3 bases from J; junction bases left unmatched: 8. The CDR3 runs 14 residues. The CDR3 sequence: CASTVQRESYEQYF. DNA for the CDR3: TGTGCCAGCACCGTCCAGCGGGAGAGCTACGAGCAGTACTTC. Based on the CDR3 plus reference TRBV7-2 and TRBJ2-7, the full variable domain is GAGVSQSPSNKVTEKGKDVELRCDPISGHTALYWYRQSLGQGLEFLIYFQGNSAPDKSGLPSDRFSAERTGGSVSTLTIQRTQQEDSAVYLCASTVQRESYEQYFGPGTRLTVT.

The sample holds a few counts of this clonotype. The gene calls are TRBV5-1 and TRBJ2-3, with a possible D match to TRBD1 (5 bases). The V end lost 0 bases, the J end lost 2 bases, and 10 bases lay between the germline ends. Germline CDR1 is SGHRS and CDR2 is YFSETQ. The CDR3 has 15 amino acids. The CDR3 DNA sequence: TGCGCCAGCAGCTTGGCAGGGTTTGTCACAGATACGCAGTATTTT. Amino acid sequence: CASSLAGFVTDTQYF.

This clonotype was seen many times. The V call is TRBV5-1, the J call TRBJ2-5; D uncertain. CDR3 length equals 11 residues. CDR1 is SGHRS and CDR2 is YFSETQ in the germline V gene. With 3 bases removed from V and 10 bases from J, the gap between germline ends came to 10 bases. CDR3 amino acids: CASSSPGDQYF. The CDR3 nucleotides are TGCGCCAGCAGCTCGCCTGGGGACCAGTACTTC.

The sample holds many counts of this clonotype. V usage is TRBV28 and J usage is TRBJ2-5, with 11 positions matching TRBD1. Trimming took 3 bases from V and 6 from J; bases not matched to a gene: 9. This CDR3 contains 16 residues. Per germline, CDR1 MDHEN and CDR2 SYDVKM. The CDR3 DNA follows: TGTGCCAGCAGTTTCCTTCGAGGGACAGGGGGAAAGACCCAGTACTTC. This translates into CASSFLRGTGGKTQYF.

This clonotype was seen repeatedly, ten times or more. The chain recombines TRBV5-1 with TRBJ1-4; TRBD1 is a possible D gene (6 bases). The CDR3 covers 15 residues. The ends were cut back, 4 bases at V and 7 bases at J, with 17 bases in the middle. Per the germline V gene, CDR1 is SGHRS and CDR2 is YFSETQ. In nucleotides, the CDR3 is TGCGCCAGCAGCAGGGGGACGGATAGGGGTGAAAAACTGTTTTTT. Translated, it gives CASSRGTDRGEKLFF.

This clonotype was seen more than once but under ten times. This may stem from a read error, because a much larger clone lies one nucleotide away. The chain has TRBV28 and TRBJ1-5; 7 nucleotides match TRBD1. The CDR3 is 17 amino acids. Germline V gene sequence: CDR1 MDHEN, CDR2 SYDVKM. Written as DNA, the CDR3 is TGTGCCAGCAGTTCAGGGGGAGGCGGGTCGAGCAATCAGCACCAGCATTTT. Protein sequence: CASSSGGGGSSNQHQHF.

Many counts were recorded for this clonotype. The gene calls are TRBV7-2 and TRBJ2-5, with 10 bases matching TRBD1. Per germline, CDR1 SGHTA and CDR2 FQGNSA. The length of the CDR3 is 15 residues. The junction had 11 bases not matched to a gene; V was cut back by 8 bases and J by 5 bases. This CDR3 is CASFRDRGGGETQYF. For the CDR3, the DNA is TGTGCCAGCTTTCGGGACAGGGGAGGCGGGGAGACCCAGTACTTC.

This clonotype was seen repeatedly, ten times or more. V is TRBV7-9 and J is TRBJ2-3; D uncertain. Germline V gene sequence: CDR1 SEHNR, CDR2 FQNEAQ (reference sequence). The ends were cut back, 6 bases at V and 4 bases at J, with 17 bases in the middle. CDR3 length: 15 amino acids. Here the CDR3 reads CASRAPLVGSDTQYF. The CDR3 DNA sequence: TGTGCCAGCAGAGCTCCCCTCGTGGGCTCAGATACGCAGTATTTT.

About this clonotype itself: The missing conserved phenylalanine or tryptophan at the end of this CDR3 makes a read error likely. The gene calls are TRBV11-3 and TRBJ2-1; D is uncertain. Germline-derived CDR1 and CDR2 are SGHNT and YENEEA. CDR3 size: 13 residues. The V gene lost 0 bases and the J gene lost 3 bases, with 3 bases spanning the gap. The CDR3 coding sequence is TGTGCCAGCAGCTTAGACAGCTACAATGAGCAGTTCAAC. Protein: CASSLDSYNEQFN.

As regards this clonotype: This may arise from a read error, as a much more abundant clone is one base away. The gene calls are TRBV4-3 and TRBJ2-1; D not resolved. Germline lookup yields CDR1 LGHNA and CDR2 YSLEER. With 0 bases removed from V and 0 bases from J, the gap between germline ends came to 12 bases. The CDR3 sequence is 17 residues long. DNA for the CDR3: TGCGCCAGCAGCCAAGATAAAGGGCAGAGCTCCTACAATGAGCAGTTCTTC. This encodes CASSQDKGQSSYNEQFF.

There are many counts of this clonotype. The CDR3: CSAKYPLTDTQYF. In DNA, the CDR3 is TGCAGTGCTAAATATCCCCTCACAGATACGCAGTATTTT. V usage is TRBV20-1 and J usage is TRBJ2-3; D not resolved. The germline V gene has CDR1 DFQATT and CDR2 SNEGSKA (reference sequence). Trimming stripped 4 bases from V and 2 bases from J, with 10 bases between. This CDR3 is 13 amino acids long.

There are many counts of this clonotype. The V gene is TRBV7-2, the J gene TRBJ2-3; no clear D. This CDR3 is 14 amino acids long. V was shortened by 4 bases and J by 5 bases, with 13 bases between the two germline ends. Germline V gene sequence: CDR1 SGHTA, CDR2 FQGNSA. The CDR3 loop reads CASSWTGPLDTQYF. In DNA form, the CDR3 reads TGTGCCAGCAGCTGGACCGGTCCCTTAGATACGCAGTATTTT.

This clonotype has a count of ten or more. The chain combines TRBV12-3 or TRBV12-4 with TRBJ2-3; TRBD1 matches 10 bases. The CDR3 sequence is 15 residues long. Unmatched junction bases numbered 9, after V lost 7 bases and J lost 5 bases. The CDR3 DNA follows: TGTGCCAGCATATCCGGGACAGGGGCGATAGATACGCAGTATTTT. Protein product: CASISGTGAIDTQYF.

This clonotype turned up a few times. The chain couples TRBV5-1 to TRBJ1-5; D is undetermined. CDR3 length: 15 residues. Trimming shortened V by 0 bases and J by 7 bases, and 14 bases separated the two germline ends. Germline assignment: CDR1 SGHRS and CDR2 YFSETQ. Written as DNA, the CDR3 is TGCGCCAGCAGCTTGGATGGGTTTGTGACCCAGCCCCAGCATTTT. Its translation is CASSLDGFVTQPQHF.

In its sample, this clonotype was seen many times. This chain uses TRBV20-1 with TRBJ1-1; no firm D call. V dropped 3 bases and J dropped 11 bases, with 13 bases sitting between them. The CDR3 runs 11 residues. From germline, CDR1 is DFQATT and CDR2 SNEGSKA (reference sequence). The CDR3 is CSASVTVGAFF. The CDR3 DNA reads as TGCAGTGCTAGTGTTACGGTAGGGGCTTTCTTT.

The table lists this clonotype with many counts. The rearrangement uses TRBV9 and TRBJ1-5; no firm D call. This CDR3 spans 13 amino acids. From germline, CDR1 is SGDLS and CDR2 YYNGEE. V was clipped by 2 bases and J by 9 bases, with 12 bases between them. CDR3 DNA sequence: TGTGCCAGCAGCGTTTCCCCCATCATGCCCCAGCATTTT. Translation gives CASSVSPIMPQHF.

Ten or more counts support this clonotype. This chain links TRBV12-3 or TRBV12-4 with TRBJ2-1; 7 bases are a match to TRBD2. V gave up 5 bases and J gave up 4 bases; unmatched junction bases: 8. CDR3 length equals 15 residues. In nucleotides, the CDR3 is TGTGCCAGCAGTCCACACCCAGCGGGATACAATGAGCAGTTCTTC. Residues: CASSPHPAGYNEQFF.

Comment on this clonotype: A much larger clone sits a single nucleotide away, making a read error possible. This chain links TRBV12-3 or TRBV12-4 with TRBJ1-5; D may be TRBD1 (6 bases). V shed 6 bases and J shed 12 bases, with 12 bases lying between them. The CDR3 totals 11 residues. CDR3 sequence reads: CASSTGWHQHF. In DNA form, the CDR3 reads TGTGCCAGCAGCACAGGGTGGCACCAGCATTTT.

This clonotype was picked up many times. The V and J genes are TRBV20-1 and TRBJ2-7; 9 nucleotides agree with TRBD1. With V trimmed by 4 bases and J by 6 bases, 7 bases remained unmatched. The CDR3 is 13 amino acids. Germline lookup yields CDR1 DFQATT and CDR2 SNEGSKA (reference sequence). CDR3 protein: CSATGQGIREQYF. DNA for the CDR3: TGCAGTGCTACGGGACAGGGAATACGCGAGCAGTACTTC.

This clonotype has more than one count but fewer than ten. The chain employs TRBV5-1 and TRBJ1-2; D is undetermined. This CDR3 has 11 residues. In germline, CDR1 is SGHRS, CDR2 YFSETQ. V gave up 4 bases and J gave up 7 bases, with 8 bases separating them. The CDR3 DNA follows: TGCGCCAGCAGCGCGGGGAGTGGCTACACCTTC. Encoded protein: CASSAGSGYTF.

This clonotype appeared many times. The rearrangement links TRBV20-1 to TRBJ2-1; D gene unclear. The germline gives CDR1 DFQATT, CDR2 SNEGSKA (reference sequence). This CDR3 spans 12 amino acids. V lost 5 bases and J 4 bases, leaving 9 bases between the germline ends. As DNA, the CDR3 is TGCAGTGCTCAGACGGATTACAATGAGCAGTTCTTC. Amino acids: CSAQTDYNEQFF.

Ten or more counts support this clonotype. The chain combines TRBV5-1 with TRBJ1-2, with D hard to call. The CDR3 has 15 amino acids. Germline V gives CDR1 SGHRS, CDR2 YFSETQ. Trimming pared 0 bases from V and 5 bases from J, leaving 14 bases between. The CDR3 coding sequence is TGCGCCAGCAGCTTGGAACCCCACAGAGTATATGGCTACACCTTC. Translating gives CASSLEPHRVYGYTF.

In its sample, this clonotype was seen a few times. V and J are TRBV9 and TRBJ2-7; 7 nucleotides match TRBD2. This CDR3 spans 14 amino acids. J gave up 3 bases and V 1 base, and 4 bases lay outside the gene matches. Germline CDR1 SGDLS, CDR2 YYNGEE. The CDR3 reads CASSVNLADYEQYF. In DNA, the CDR3 is TGTGCCAGCAGCGTAAATCTAGCGGACTACGAGCAGTACTTC.

This clonotype occurred many times. V is TRBV5-1 and J is TRBJ1-6; weak D call: TRBD1 (6 bases). V dropped 4 bases and J dropped 8 bases, with 10 bases sitting between them. The CDR3 extends over 13 amino acids. CDR1 SGHRS and CDR2 YFSETQ come from the germline V gene. CDR3 residues: CASSEDSYSPLHF. The CDR3 nucleotides are TGCGCCAGCAGCGAGGACAGTTATTCACCCCTCCACTTT.

This chain joins TRBV10-3 and TRBJ2-2; the D call may be TRBD1 or TRBD2 (5 bases each). CDR1 ENHRY and CDR2 SYGVKD come from the germline V gene. Between the trimmed V and J ends, which lost 5 bases and 4 bases, there was a span of 14 bases. CDR3 length: 15 amino acids. Written as DNA, the CDR3 is TGTGCCATCAGTCCCGGGACCCGCGGCACCGGGGAGCTGTTTTTT. It specifies CAISPGTRGTGELFF.

Points on this clonotype: A much larger clone differs by one base, so this may be a read error. The chain recombines TRBV6-5 with TRBJ1-1; TRBD1 is a possible D gene (5 bases). This CDR3 comprises 14 residues. The V end was cut by 0 bases, the J end by 6 bases, with 11 bases between. Germline CDR1 reads MNHEY; CDR2 reads SVGAGI. CDR3 DNA sequence: TGTGCCAGCAGTTACTCCAGGGTGGACTCTGAAGCTTTCTTT. Translation: CASSYSRVDSEAFF.